One and the same sample provided the 8 T cell receptor beta chains below, sequenced in a study of beta chain features in type 1 diabetes (dated by TCRdb to the late 2010s). Libraries were made using the immunoSEQ multiplex PCR assay. The entire isolated RNA was reverse transcribed using the High Capacity cDNA Reverse Transcription Kit, and thus expressed TCRB transcripts were sequenced. Imported from immuneACCESS, the table was reduced by TCRdb to in-frame sequences with V and J called. These copies leave out some clones; in studies compared against another copy, an unresolved V gene accounts for under half, and the cause of the remainder is not known. The sample profile shows approximately 26,000 clones; approximately 65% of them were found once. The ten largest clones represent about 2.2% of the sample. Overall study results and their limits: In all four CD4+ subsets, TCRB CDR3 length was moderately but significantly shorter in type 1 diabetes patients.

These receptors' antigens are unknown. Sequenced sample: Tregs from blood. Reading the label with the study, this specimen's cell subset or site is: regulatory CD4+ T cells. The receptor source for this set is a woman between 25 and 40 years old with type 1 diabetes.

V and J are TRBV29-1 and TRBJ2-1; the D gene is possibly TRBD1 (6 bases). The V gene lost 6 bases and the J gene lost 8 bases, with 23 bases spanning the gap. Germline CDR1 reads SQVTM; CDR2 reads ANQGSEA. The CDR3 extends over 15 amino acids. DNA for the CDR3: TGCAGCGTGACGTCCGGGACATCCCCGTCGGATGAGCAGTTCTTC. Translating it yields CSVTSGTSPSDEQFF.

This clone appeared once. The chain couples TRBV19 to TRBJ2-7; 8 bases are shared with TRBD1. Unmatched junction bases numbered 5, after V lost 4 bases and J lost 0 bases. CDR3 length: 15 amino acids. Germline CDR1 LNHDA, CDR2 SQIVND (reference sequence). The DNA for the CDR3 is TGTGCCAGTAGTAGGGGACAGGACGCCTCCTACGAGCAGTACTTC. It codes for CASSRGQDASYEQYF.

The chain has TRBV7-2 and TRBJ1-4; D is perhaps TRBD1 (5 bases). The CDR3 contains 15 residues. Trimming cost V 0 bases and J 10 bases, with 15 bases left between them. In germline, CDR1 is SGHTA, CDR2 FQGNSA. The CDR3 protein is CASSLAGLGGGKLFF. CDR3 DNA sequence: TGTGCCAGCAGCTTAGCCGGCCTGGGGGGGGGAAAACTGTTTTTT.

This clone has a handful of counts. The V gene is TRBV25-1, the J gene TRBJ1-3; the D gene is possibly TRBD1 (5 bases). Looked up from germline, CDR1 is MGHDK and CDR2 is SYGVNS. The germline V and J ends were trimmed by 7 bases and 0 bases, with 16 bases remaining between them. This CDR3 comprises 16 residues. CDR3 bases: TGTGCCAGCATGGGGCAGCATCTACTCTCTGGAAACACCATATATTTT. As protein: CASMGQHLLSGNTIYF.

In this sample, this clone turned up a few times. This chain connects TRBV7-3 to TRBJ2-7, with D perhaps TRBD1 (6 bases). V was pared by 2 bases and J by 6 bases, with 14 bases between. The CDR3 contains 14 residues. CDR1 and CDR2 from the germline V gene are SGHTA and FQGTGA. The CDR3 loop is CASSLGQLLGEQYF. The CDR3 DNA is TGTGCCAGCAGCTTAGGACAGCTACTAGGCGAGCAGTACTTC.

The V call is TRBV7-3, the J call TRBJ2-1, with 11 positions matching TRBD2. V dropped 5 bases and J dropped 4; count of bases not matched to a gene: 7. The CDR3 has 16 residues. The V gene's germline CDR1 is SGHTA and CDR2 FQGTGA. The CDR3 spells CASSLSVAGGYNEQFF. CDR3 bases: TGTGCCAGCAGCCTCTCAGTAGCGGGAGGGTACAATGAGCAGTTCTTC.

This clone appeared a few times. The chain combines TRBV18 with TRBJ2-1, with TRBD1 as a possible D gene (6 bases). V was clipped by 3 bases and J by 0 bases, with 9 bases between them. CDR1 is KGHSH and CDR2 is LQKENI in the germline V gene. The CDR3 has 15 residues. CDR3 sequence: CASSPTDSSYNEQFF. The CDR3 DNA reads TGTGCCAGCTCACCCACGGACAGCTCCTACAATGAGCAGTTCTTC. The full variable domain, completed using reference TRBV18 and TRBJ2-1, is NAGVMQNPRHLVRRRGQEARLRCSPMKGHSHVYWYRQLPEEGLKFMVYLQKENIIDESGMPKERFSAEFPKEGPSILRIQQVVRGDSAAYFCASSPTDSSYNEQFFGPGTRLTVL.

V and J are TRBV6-8 and TRBJ2-2; D might be TRBD2 (6 bases). The CDR3 has 16 amino acids. V lost 6 bases, J lost 3 bases, and 17 bases lay in between. Per the germline V gene, CDR1 is MNHGY and CDR2 is SAAAGT. CDR3 DNA: TGTGCCAGCAGACCGAAGCGGGCGGGTCACACCGGGGAGCTGTTTTTT. It yields the protein CASRPKRAGHTGELFF.